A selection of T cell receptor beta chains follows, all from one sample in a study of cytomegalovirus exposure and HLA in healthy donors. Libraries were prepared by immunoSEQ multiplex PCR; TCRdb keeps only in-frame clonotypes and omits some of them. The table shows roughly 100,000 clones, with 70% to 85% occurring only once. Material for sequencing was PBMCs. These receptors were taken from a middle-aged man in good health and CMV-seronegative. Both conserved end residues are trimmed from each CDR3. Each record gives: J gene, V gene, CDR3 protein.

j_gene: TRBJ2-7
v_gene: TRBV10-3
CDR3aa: AIRRPGGQDYEQY

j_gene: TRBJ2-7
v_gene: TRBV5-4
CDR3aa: ASSFRGLRYEQY

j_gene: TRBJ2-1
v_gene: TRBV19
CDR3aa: ASSSTSGQYNEQF

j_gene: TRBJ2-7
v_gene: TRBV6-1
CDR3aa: ASSEFLDWPPYEQY

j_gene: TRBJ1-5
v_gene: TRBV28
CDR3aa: ASSLGAGGIGQPQH

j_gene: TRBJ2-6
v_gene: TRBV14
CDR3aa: ASSPLGADSGANVLT

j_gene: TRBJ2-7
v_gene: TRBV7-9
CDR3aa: ASSSTGDYEQY

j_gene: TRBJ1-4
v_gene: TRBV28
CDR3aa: ASSPGTLFNEKLF

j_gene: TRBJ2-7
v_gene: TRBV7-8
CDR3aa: ASSLALSRGHEQY

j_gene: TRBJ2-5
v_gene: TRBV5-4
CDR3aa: ASSFFGLPGETQY

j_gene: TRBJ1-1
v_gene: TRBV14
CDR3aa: ASSQTGSNTEAF

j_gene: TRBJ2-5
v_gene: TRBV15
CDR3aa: ATSASGLAGVLKTQY

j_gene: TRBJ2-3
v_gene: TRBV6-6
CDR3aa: ASRMSGSFSDTQY

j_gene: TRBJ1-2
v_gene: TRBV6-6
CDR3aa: ASSYSGEGYGYT

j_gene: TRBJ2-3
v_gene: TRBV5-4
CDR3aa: ASSISAGDGTDTQY

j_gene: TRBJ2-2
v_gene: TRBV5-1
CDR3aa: ASSLVPGSDTGELF

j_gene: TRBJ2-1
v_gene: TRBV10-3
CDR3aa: AISGLADYNEQF

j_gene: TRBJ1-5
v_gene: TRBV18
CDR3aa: ASSGQGNQPQH

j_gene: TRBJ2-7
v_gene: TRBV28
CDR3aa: ASSPQGLGSHEQY

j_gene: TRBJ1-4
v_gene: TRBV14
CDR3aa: ASSQVQSTAFEKLF

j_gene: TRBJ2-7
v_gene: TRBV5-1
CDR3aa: ASSQPLQTTGAYEQY

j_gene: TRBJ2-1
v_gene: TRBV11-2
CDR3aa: ASSGGGDEQF

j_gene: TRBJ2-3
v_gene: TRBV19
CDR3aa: ASSNGNGDTDTQY

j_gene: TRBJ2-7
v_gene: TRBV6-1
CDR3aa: ASSTIASSSYEQY

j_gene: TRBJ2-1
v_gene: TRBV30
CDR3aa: ASLGLATSNEQF

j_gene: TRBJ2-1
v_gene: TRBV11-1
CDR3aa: ASSPKWGESNEQF

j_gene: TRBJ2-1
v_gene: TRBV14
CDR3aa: ASSQGLAWQF

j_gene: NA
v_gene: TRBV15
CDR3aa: ATSPLRRVLSSYEQY

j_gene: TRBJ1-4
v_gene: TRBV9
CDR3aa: ASSRENEKLF

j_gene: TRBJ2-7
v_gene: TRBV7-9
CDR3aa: ACQDSRSYEQY

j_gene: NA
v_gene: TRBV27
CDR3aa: ASSSAGGVVRFRSGYEQY

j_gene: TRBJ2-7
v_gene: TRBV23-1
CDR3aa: ASSQSDPGQGAYEQY

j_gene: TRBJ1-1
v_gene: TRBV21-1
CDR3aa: ASSKADRGSY

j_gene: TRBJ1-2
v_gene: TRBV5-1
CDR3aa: ASSLGGYRFYGYT

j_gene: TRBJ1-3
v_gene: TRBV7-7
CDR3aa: ASSLGTGAGNTIY

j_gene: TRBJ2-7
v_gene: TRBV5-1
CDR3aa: ASSSRQQRSYEQY

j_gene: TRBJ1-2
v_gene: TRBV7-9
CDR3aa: ASSLTNRGLRGYT

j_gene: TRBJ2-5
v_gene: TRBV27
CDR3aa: ASSLFGETQY

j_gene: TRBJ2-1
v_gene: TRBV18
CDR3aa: ASSPGQGPYNEQF

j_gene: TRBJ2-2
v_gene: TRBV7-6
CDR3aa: ASSQTTRSSGTGELF

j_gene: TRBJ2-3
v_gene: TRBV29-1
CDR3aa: SVGGGADTQY

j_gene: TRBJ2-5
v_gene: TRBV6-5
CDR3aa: ASSYGAAGGPREQY

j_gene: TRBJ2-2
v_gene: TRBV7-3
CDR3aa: ASSVNRETGELF

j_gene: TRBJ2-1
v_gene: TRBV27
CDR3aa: ASSLIPGLGSSDEQF

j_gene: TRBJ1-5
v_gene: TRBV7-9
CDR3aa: ASSLRTDRGLNQPQH

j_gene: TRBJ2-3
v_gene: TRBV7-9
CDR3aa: ASSRVAGLGTDTQY

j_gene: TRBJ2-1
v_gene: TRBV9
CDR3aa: ASSVRQGGTYNEQF

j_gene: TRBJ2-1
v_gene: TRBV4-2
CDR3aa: ASSPRILADGGNEQF

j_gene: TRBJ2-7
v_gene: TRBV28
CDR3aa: ASSLEGAVSYEQY

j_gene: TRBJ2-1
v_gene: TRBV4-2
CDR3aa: ASSQVSSGEGNEQF

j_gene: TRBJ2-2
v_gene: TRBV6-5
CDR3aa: ASSYFLGVTGELF